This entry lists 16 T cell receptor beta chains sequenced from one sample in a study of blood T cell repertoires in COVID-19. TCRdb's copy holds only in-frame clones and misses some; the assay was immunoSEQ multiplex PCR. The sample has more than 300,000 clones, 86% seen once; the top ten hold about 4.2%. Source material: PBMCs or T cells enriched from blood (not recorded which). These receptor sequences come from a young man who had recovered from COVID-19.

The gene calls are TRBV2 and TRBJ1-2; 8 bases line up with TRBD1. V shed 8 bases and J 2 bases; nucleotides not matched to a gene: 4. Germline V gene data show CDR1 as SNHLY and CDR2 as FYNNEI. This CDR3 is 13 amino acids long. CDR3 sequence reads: CASGRTGNYGYTF. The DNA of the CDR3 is TGTGCCAGCGGACGGACAGGGAACTATGGCTACACCTTC.

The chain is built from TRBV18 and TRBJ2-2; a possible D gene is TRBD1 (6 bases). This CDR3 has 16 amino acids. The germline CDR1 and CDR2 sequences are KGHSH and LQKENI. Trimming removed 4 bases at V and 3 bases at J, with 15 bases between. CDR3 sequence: CASSHARDTDTGELFF. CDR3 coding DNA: TGTGCCAGCTCACACGCCCGGGACACCGACACCGGGGAGCTGTTTTTT.

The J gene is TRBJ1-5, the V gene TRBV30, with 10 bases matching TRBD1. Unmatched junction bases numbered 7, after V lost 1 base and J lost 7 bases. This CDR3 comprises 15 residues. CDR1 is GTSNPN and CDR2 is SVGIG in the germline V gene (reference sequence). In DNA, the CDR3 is TGTGCCTGGAGTGGGGGACAGGGGAATCGGCAGCCCCAGCATTTT. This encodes CAWSGGQGNRQPQHF.

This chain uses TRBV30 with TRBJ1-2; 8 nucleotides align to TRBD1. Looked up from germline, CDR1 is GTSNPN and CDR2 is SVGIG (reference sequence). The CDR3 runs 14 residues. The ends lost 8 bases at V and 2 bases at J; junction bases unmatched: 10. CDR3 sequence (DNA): TGTGCCCGTGAAGGGACAGGCTCCAACTATGGCTACACCTTC. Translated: CAREGTGSNYGYTF.

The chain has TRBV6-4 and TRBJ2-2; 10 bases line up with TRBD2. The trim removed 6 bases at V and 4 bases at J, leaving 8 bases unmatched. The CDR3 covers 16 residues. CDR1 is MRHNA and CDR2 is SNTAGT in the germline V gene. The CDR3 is CASSRRTSGLTGELFF. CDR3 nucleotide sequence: TGTGCCAGCAGCCGCCGGACTAGCGGTCTCACCGGGGAGCTGTTTTTT.

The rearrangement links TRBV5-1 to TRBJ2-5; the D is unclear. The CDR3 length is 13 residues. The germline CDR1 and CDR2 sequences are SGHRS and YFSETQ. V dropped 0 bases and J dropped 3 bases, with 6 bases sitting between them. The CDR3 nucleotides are TGCGCCAGCAGCTTGGGGCAGAAAGAGACCCAGTACTTC. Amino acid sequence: CASSLGQKETQYF.

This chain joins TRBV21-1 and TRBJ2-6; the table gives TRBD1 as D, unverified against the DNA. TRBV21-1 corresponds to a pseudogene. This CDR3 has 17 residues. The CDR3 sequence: CASSKSQGAAGANVLTF. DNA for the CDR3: TGTGCCAGCAGCAAGAGCCAGGGGGCGGCTGGGGCCAACGTCCTGACTTTC.

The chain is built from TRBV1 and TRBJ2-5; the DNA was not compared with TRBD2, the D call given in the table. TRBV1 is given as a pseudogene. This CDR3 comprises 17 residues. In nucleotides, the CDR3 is TGCACCAGCAGCCAAGATAAGGGAATAAGAGGGAAAGAGACCCAGTACTTC. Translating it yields CTSSQDKGIRGKETQYF.

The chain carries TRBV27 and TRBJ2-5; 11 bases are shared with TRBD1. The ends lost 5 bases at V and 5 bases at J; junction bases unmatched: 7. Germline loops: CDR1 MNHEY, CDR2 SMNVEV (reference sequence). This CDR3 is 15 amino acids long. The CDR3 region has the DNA TGTGCCAGCAGTACCGGACAGGGGGCGAGGGAGACCCAGTACTTC. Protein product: CASSTGQGARETQYF.

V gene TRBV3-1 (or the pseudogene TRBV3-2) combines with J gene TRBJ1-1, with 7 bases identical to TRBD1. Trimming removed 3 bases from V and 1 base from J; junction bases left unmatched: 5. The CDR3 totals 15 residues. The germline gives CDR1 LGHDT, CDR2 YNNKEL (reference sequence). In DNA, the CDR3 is TGTGCCAGCAGCCAGACCGGGACAGCGAACACTGAAGCTTTCTTT. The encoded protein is CASSQTGTANTEAFF.

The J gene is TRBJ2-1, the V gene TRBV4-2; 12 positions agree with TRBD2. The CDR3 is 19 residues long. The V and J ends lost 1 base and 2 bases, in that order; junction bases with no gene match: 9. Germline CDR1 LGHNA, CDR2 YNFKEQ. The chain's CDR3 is CASSQGWASGGATYNEQFF. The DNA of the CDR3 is TGTGCCAGCAGCCAAGGGTGGGCTAGCGGGGGGGCAACCTACAATGAGCAGTTCTTC.

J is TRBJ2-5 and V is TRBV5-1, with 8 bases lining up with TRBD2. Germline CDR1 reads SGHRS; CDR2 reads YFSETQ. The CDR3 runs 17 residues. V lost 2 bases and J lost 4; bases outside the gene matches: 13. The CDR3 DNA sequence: TGCGCCAGCAGCTTCCCTCCCCGGGGGGGGTTGAGAGAGACCCAGTACTTC. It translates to CASSFPPRGGLRETQYF.

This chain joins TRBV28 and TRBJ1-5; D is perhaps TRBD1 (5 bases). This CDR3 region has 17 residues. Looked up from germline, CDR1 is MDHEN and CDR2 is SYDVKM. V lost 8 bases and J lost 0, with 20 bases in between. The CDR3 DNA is TGTGCCAGCTCCCGACTGGGAGGGGAATATAGCAATCAGCCCCAGCATTTT. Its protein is CASSRLGGEYSNQPQHF.

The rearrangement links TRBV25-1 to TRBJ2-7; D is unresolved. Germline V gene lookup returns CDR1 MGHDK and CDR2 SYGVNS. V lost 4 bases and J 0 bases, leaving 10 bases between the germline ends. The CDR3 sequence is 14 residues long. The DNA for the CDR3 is TGTGCCAGCAGTGTAGATCAACGCTCCTACGAGCAGTACTTC. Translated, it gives CASSVDQRSYEQYF.

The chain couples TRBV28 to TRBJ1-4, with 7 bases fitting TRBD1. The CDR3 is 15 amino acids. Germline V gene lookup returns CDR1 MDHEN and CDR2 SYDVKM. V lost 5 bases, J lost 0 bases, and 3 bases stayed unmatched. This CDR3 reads CASSPGTATNEKLFF. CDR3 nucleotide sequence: TGTGCCAGCAGTCCCGGGACAGCAACTAATGAAAAACTGTTTTTT.

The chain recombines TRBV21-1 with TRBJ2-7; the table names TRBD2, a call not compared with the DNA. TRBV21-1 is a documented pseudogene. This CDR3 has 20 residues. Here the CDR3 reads CASTPRGGQAASGSTNEQYF. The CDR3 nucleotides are TGTGCCAGCACCCCAAGGGGGGGACAGGCAGCTAGCGGGAGTACGAACGAGCAGTACTTC.